One sample yielded the 12 T cell receptor beta chains listed below, sequenced in a study of CD8 T cells in Susac syndrome (dated by TCRdb to between 2019 and 2020). The library was produced with the immunoSEQ multiplex PCR assay. RNA was extracted with the RNeasy kit and roughly 0.5 to 1 ug was reverse transcribed using random hexamers. TCRdb trimmed public reads at Q25 via fastp, called clones via MiXCR and kept in-frame beta chains. Rows with one shared CDR3 protein collapse into an entry with the most common genes and DNA. The sample table records about 430,000 distinct CDR3 sequences; approximately 85% of these occur just once. Approximately 0.12% of the sample rests with the top ten. The sequenced material came from CD8+ T cells from PBMCs. These receptors originate from a human donor with multiple sclerosis.

This clonotype was detected only once. A read error may produce the germline difference seen at one junction end. The chain has TRBV12-5 and TRBJ1-4, with a possible D match to TRBD1 (5 bases). The CDR3 is 11 amino acids. The germline gives CDR1 LGHNT, CDR2 FRNRAP. CDR3: CAGTANEKLFF. CDR3 nucleotides: TGCGCCGGGACGGCTAATGAAAAACTGTTTTTT.

The chain is built from TRBV3-1 and TRBJ2-3; 12 positions match TRBD2. The CDR3 sequence is 19 residues long. Germline V gene lookup returns CDR1 LGHDT and CDR2 YNNKEL (reference sequence). V shed 2 bases and J 2 bases; nucleotides not matched to a gene: 11. The CDR3 spells CASSQQTSGSAPTTDTQYF. CDR3 bases: TGTGCCAGCAGCCAACAGACTAGCGGGAGTGCACCTACCACAGATACGCAGTATTTT.

This chain joins TRBV5-1 and TRBJ2-1; 8 bases are a match to TRBD1. The junction had 7 bases not matched to a gene; V was cut back by 0 bases and J by 8 bases. CDR3 size: 15 residues. Germline V gives CDR1 SGHRS, CDR2 YFSETQ. The CDR3 spells CASSLDGQGLDEQFF. The CDR3 bases are TGCGCCAGCAGCTTGGATGGACAGGGCCTGGATGAGCAGTTCTTC.

This clonotype was found a few times. V usage is TRBV12-3 or TRBV12-4 and J usage is TRBJ1-1, with a tentative D call TRBD1 (5 bases). The CDR3 is 14 amino acids. Trimming took 3 bases from V and 4 from J, leaving 12 bases between them. The CDR3 loop is CASSLSGAGTEAFF. The DNA of the CDR3 is TGTGCCAGCAGTTTGTCCGGGGCAGGCACTGAAGCTTTCTTT.

The chain recombines TRBV28 with TRBJ2-7; D not certain. Germline V gives CDR1 MDHEN, CDR2 SYDVKM. The V end was cut by 5 bases, the J end by 4 bases, with 15 bases between. The CDR3 loop spans 14 amino acids. The CDR3 protein is CASSIHPPLYEQYF. The CDR3 DNA follows: TGTGCCAGCAGTATCCACCCGCCCTTGTACGAGCAGTACTTC.

The chain carries TRBV5-4 and TRBJ2-2; the D gene is possibly TRBD1 (5 bases). V lost 6 bases, J lost 5 bases, and 11 bases lay in between. Germline V CDR1 and CDR2: SGHNT, YYREEE (reference sequence). The CDR3 is 13 amino acids. The CDR3 nucleotides are TGTGCCAGCAAAGGGGTCGGAACCGGGGAGCTGTTTTTT. Protein product: CASKGVGTGELFF. The full variable domain, completed using reference TRBV5-4 and TRBJ2-2, is ETGVTQSPTHLIKTRGQQVTLRCSSQSGHNTVSWYQQALGQGPQFIFQYYREEENGRGNFPPRFSGLQFPNYSSELNVNALELDDSALYLCASKGVGTGELFFGEGSRLTVL.

As regards this clonotype: Germline is not matched at one junction end, which may reflect a read error. The chain links TRBV11-2 to TRBJ2-1; TRBD2 might be the D (6 bases). Germline V gene lookup returns CDR1 SGHAT and CDR2 FQNNGV. The CDR3 is made up of 13 amino acids. CDR3 protein: CASHTGGTSPRPF. CDR3 DNA sequence: TGTGCCAGCCACACAGGAGGCACTAGCCCCAGGCCCTTC.

This clonotype was found once. This rearrangement joins TRBV6-1 to TRBJ2-3; D is possibly TRBD1 or TRBD2 (5 bases each). This CDR3 contains 15 residues. Germline V CDR1 and CDR2: MNHNS, SASEGT. V was cut by 2 bases and J by 2 bases, with 11 bases left in between. The CDR3 here is CASSEWGRATDTQYF. The DNA of the CDR3 is TGTGCCAGCAGTGAATGGGGACGGGCCACAGATACGCAGTATTTT.

This sequence joins TRBV10-1 and TRBJ2-5; 12 bases line up with TRBD2. Germline V CDR1 and CDR2: WNHNN, SYGVQD (reference sequence). Trimming at V came to 0 bases and at J to 5 bases, leaving 10 bases not matched to a gene. CDR3 length: 18 residues. CDR3 in amino acids: CASSESTSGRSDAETQYF. The DNA of the CDR3 is TGCGCCAGCAGTGAGTCAACTAGCGGGAGGAGTGATGCCGAGACCCAGTACTTC.

CDR3 residues: CASRNLGGAGTEAFF. The DNA of the CDR3 is TGTGCCAGCAGGAACCTTGGGGGCGCGGGCACTGAAGCTTTCTTT. V is TRBV6-5 and J is TRBJ1-1; a possible D gene is TRBD1 (6 bases). The CDR3 sequence is 15 residues long. CDR1 MNHEY and CDR2 SVGAGI come from the germline V gene. V gave up 6 bases and J gave up 4 bases, with 18 bases separating them.

This clonotype was seen just once. The chain employs TRBV7-9 and TRBJ2-3, with 7 bases identical to TRBD1. Germline V gene sequence: CDR1 SEHNR, CDR2 FQNEAQ (reference sequence). The CDR3 sequence is 15 residues long. V was pared by 7 bases and J by 4 bases, with 11 bases of the junction left unmatched. Here the CDR3 reads CASIPLGQLSDTQYF. The DNA for the CDR3 is TGTGCCAGCATCCCTTTGGGACAGCTCTCAGATACGCAGTATTTT.

The chain combines TRBV4-1 with TRBJ1-5; D remains ambiguous. CDR1 and CDR2 from the germline V gene are MGHRA and YSYEKL. V dropped 0 bases and J dropped 9 bases, with 9 bases sitting between them. This CDR3 has 13 residues. CDR3 nucleotide sequence: TGCGCCAGCAGCCAAGAGCGGTTTCGGCCCCAGCATTTT. Its translation: CASSQERFRPQHF.